This T cell receptor (beta chain) was sequenced in a study of cytomegalovirus exposure and HLA in healthy donors. The study's findings and limits: Overall, 164 TCR beta chains were annotated as cytomegalovirus-associated.

Researchers ran the PCR with 60 Vbeta and 13 Jbeta primers. Here immunoSEQ multiplex PCR was the method, and the copy in TCRdb shows in-frame clones only, minus some. Seen here are 90,000 to 120,000 clones, around 73% observed once, and the top ten hold about 8%. With 6 bases clipped from V and 0 bases from J, the junction kept 3 bases outside the gene matches. Germline lookup yields CDR1 MNHEY and CDR2 SVGAGI. The CDR3 is made up of 14 amino acids. In the case of this clone: Its antigen is undetermined.

V is TRBV6-5 and J is TRBJ2-3; TRBD1 agrees at 7 bases. The sample was PBMCs. The receptor comes from a man aged 25-45 years in good health and CMV-seronegative. The DNA for the CDR3 is TGTGCCAGCAGGACAGGGATAAGCACAGATACGCAGTATTTT. Translated, it gives CASRTGISTDTQYF.